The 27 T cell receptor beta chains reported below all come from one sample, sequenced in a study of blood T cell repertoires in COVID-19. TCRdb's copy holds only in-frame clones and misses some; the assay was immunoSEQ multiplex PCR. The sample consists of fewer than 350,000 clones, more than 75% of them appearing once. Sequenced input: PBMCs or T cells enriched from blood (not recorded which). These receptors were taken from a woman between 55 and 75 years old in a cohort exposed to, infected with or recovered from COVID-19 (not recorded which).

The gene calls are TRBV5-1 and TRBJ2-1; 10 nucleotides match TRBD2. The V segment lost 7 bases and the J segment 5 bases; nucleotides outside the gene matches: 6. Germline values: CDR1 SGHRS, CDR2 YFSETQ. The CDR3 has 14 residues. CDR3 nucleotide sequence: TGCGCCAGCGGGCAGCGGGAGGGGGACAATGAGCAGTTCTTC. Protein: CASGQREGDNEQFF.

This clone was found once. The CDR3 sequence: CASSFGQGNEKLFF. The CDR3 DNA is TGCGCCAGCAGCTTTGGGCAGGGTAATGAAAAACTGTTTTTT. V and J are TRBV5-1 and TRBJ1-4; D is possibly TRBD1 (5 bases). There are 14 residues in the CDR3. V dropped 2 bases and J dropped 4 bases, with 9 bases sitting between them. The V gene's germline CDR1 is SGHRS and CDR2 YFSETQ. Drawing the rest from reference TRBV5-1 and TRBJ1-4, the complete variable domain is KAGVTQTPRYLIKTRGQQVTLSCSPISGHRSVSWYQQTPGQGLQFLFEYFSETQRNKGNFPGRFSGRQFSNSRSEMNVSTLELGDSALYLCASSFGQGNEKLFFGSGTQLSVL.

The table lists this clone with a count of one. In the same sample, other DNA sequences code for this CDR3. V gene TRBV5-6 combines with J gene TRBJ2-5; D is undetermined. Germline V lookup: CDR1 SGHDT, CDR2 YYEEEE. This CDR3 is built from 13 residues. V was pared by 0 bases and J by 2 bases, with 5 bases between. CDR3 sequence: CASSLGQQETQYF. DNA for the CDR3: TGTGCCAGCAGCTTGGGGCAGCAAGAGACCCAGTACTTC.

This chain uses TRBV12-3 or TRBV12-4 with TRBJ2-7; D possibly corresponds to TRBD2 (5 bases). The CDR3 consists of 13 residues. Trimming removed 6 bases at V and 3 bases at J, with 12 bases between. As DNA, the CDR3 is TGTGCCAGCAGAGACACGGGGATCTACGAGCAGTACTTC. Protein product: CASRDTGIYEQYF.

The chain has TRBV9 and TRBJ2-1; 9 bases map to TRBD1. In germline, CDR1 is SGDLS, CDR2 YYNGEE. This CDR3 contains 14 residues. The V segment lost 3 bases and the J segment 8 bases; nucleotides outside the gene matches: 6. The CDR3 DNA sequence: TGTGCCAGCAGCGCTCAACAGGGGGCCGATGAGCAGTTCTTC. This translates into CASSAQQGADEQFF.

The CDR3 here is CASSLDSPRGNQPQHF. CDR3 sequence (DNA): TGTGCCAGCAGCCTGGACAGCCCCCGGGGCAATCAGCCCCAGCATTTT. The V and J genes are TRBV7-2 and TRBJ1-5; D is possibly TRBD1 (6 bases). Germline values: CDR1 SGHTA, CDR2 FQGNSA. V lost 5 bases to trimming and J lost 2 bases, with 16 bases between them. This CDR3 comprises 16 residues.

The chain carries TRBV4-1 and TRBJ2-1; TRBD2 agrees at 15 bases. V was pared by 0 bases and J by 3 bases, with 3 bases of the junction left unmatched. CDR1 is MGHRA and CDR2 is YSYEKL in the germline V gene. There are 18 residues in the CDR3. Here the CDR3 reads CASSQDGTSGRLYNEQFF. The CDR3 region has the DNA TGCGCCAGCAGCCAAGACGGGACTAGCGGGAGGCTCTACAATGAGCAGTTCTTC.

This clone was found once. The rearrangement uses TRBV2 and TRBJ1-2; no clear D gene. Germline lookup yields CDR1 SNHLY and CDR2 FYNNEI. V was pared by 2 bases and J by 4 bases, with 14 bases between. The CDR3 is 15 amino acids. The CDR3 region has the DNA TGTGCCAGCAGTGAAACTCTGGAGGGATCCTATGGCTACACCTTC. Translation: CASSETLEGSYGYTF.

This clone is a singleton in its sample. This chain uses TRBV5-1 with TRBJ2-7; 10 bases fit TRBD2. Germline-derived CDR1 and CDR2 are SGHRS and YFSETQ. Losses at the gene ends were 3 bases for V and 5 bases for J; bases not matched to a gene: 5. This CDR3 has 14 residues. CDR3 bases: TGCGCCAGCAGCTACGGACTAGCGGTGGACGAGCAGTACTTC. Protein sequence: CASSYGLAVDEQYF.

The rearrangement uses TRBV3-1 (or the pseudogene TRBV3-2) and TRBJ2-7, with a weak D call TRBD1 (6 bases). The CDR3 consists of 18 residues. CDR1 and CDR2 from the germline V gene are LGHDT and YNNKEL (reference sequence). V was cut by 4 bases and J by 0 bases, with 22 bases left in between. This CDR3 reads CASSRSSPGDPLSYEQYF. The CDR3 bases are TGTGCCAGCAGCCGGAGTTCGCCAGGGGACCCTCTCTCCTACGAGCAGTACTTC.

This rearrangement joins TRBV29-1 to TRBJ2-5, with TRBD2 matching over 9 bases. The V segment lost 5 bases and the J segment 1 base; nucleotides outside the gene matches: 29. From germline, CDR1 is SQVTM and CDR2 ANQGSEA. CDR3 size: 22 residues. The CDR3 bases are TGCAGCGTTTCGCCCATCTCCCAAATAGCGGGAGTGACCAAAAAGACCCAAGAGACCCAGTACTTC. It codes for CSVSPISQIAGVTKKTQETQYF.

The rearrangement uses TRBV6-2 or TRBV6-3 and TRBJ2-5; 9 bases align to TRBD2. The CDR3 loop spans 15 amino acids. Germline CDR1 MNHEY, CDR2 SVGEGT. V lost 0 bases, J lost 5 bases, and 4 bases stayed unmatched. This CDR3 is CASSYSGGRGETQYF. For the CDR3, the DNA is TGTGCCAGCAGTTACTCAGGCGGGAGGGGGGAGACCCAGTACTTC.

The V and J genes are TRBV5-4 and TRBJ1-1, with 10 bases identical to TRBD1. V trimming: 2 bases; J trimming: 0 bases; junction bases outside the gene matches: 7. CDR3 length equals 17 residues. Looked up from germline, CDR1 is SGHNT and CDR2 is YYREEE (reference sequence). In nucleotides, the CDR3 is TGTGCCAGCAGCTTTGGGACAGGGGATGAGTTGAACACTGAAGCTTTCTTT. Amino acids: CASSFGTGDELNTEAFF.

The CDR3 DNA reads TGTGCCAGCAGCGTAGAGGGGGGGACTAGCGGTAACAGAGCCAAAAACATTCAGTACTTC. Protein sequence: CASSVEGGTSGNRAKNIQYF. This rearrangement joins TRBV9 to TRBJ2-4, with 11 nucleotides matching TRBD2. With V trimmed by 0 bases and J by 0 bases, 11 bases remained unmatched. This CDR3 comprises 20 residues. From germline, CDR1 is SGDLS and CDR2 YYNGEE. Full variable domain (rest looked up from reference TRBV9 and TRBJ2-4): DSGVTQTPKHLITATGQRVTLRCSPRSGDLSVYWYQQSLDQGLQFLIQYYNGEERAKGNILERFSAQQFPDLHSELNLSSLELGDSALYFCASSVEGGTSGNRAKNIQYFGAGTRLSVL.

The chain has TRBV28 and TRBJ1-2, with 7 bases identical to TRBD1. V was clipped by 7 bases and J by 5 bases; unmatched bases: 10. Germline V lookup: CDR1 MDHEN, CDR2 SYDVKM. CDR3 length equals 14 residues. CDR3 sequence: CASNSQGGGYGYTF. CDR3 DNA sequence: TGTGCCAGCAATTCGCAAGGGGGCGGGTATGGCTACACCTTC.

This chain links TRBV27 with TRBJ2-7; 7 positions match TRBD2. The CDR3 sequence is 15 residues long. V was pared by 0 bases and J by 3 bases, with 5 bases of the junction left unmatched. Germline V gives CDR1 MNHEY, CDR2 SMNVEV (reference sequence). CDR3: CASSLSSSGDYEQYF. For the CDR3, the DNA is TGTGCCAGCAGTTTATCGTCTAGCGGAGACTACGAGCAGTACTTC.

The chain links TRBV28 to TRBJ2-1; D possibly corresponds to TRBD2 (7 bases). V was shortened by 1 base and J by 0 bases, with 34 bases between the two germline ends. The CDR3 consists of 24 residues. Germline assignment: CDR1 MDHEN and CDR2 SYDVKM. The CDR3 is CASSLFRSGGSGSRYLSSYNEQFF. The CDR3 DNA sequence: TGTGCCAGCAGTTTATTTAGGTCGGGGGGCTCTGGATCCCGATATTTGAGCTCCTACAATGAGCAGTTCTTC.

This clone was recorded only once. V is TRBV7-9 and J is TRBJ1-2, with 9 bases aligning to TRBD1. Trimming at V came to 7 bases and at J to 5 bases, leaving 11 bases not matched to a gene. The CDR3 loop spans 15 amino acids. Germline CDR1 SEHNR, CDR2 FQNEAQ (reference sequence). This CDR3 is CASTYGDRVGYGYTF. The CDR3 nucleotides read TGTGCCAGCACCTACGGGGACAGGGTAGGATATGGCTACACCTTC. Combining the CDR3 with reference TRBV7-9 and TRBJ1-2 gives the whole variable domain DTGVSQNPRHKITKRGQNVTFRCDPISEHNRLYWYRQTLGQGPEFLTYFQNEAQLEKSRLLSDRFSAERPKGSFSTLEIQRTEQGDSAMYLCASTYGDRVGYGYTFGSGTRLTVV.

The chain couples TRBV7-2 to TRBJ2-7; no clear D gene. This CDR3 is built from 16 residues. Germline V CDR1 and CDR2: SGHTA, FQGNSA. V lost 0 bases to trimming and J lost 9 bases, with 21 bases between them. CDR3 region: CASSLALSASFAVQYF. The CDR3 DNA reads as TGTGCCAGCAGCTTAGCGCTGTCAGCGTCCTTTGCCGTGCAGTACTTC.

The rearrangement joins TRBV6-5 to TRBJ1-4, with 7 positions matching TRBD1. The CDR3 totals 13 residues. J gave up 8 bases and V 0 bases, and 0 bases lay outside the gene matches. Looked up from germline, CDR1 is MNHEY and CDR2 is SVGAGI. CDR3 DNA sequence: TGTGCCAGCAGTTACTCGACAGGGGAAAAACTGTTTTTT. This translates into CASSYSTGEKLFF.

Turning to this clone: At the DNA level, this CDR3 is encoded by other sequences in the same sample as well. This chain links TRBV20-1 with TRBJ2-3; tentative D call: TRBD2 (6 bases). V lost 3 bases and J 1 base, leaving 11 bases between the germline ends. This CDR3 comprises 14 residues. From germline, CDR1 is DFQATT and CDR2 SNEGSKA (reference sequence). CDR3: CSASRGGGTDTQYF. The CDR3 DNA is TGCAGTGCTAGTAGGGGCGGGGGCACAGATACGCAGTATTTT.

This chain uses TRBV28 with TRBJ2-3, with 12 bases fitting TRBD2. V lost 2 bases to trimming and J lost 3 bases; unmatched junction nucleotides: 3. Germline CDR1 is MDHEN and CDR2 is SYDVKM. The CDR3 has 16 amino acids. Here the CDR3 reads CASSLRTSGRTDTQYF. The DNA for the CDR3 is TGTGCCAGCAGTTTACGAACTAGCGGGAGGACAGATACGCAGTATTTT.

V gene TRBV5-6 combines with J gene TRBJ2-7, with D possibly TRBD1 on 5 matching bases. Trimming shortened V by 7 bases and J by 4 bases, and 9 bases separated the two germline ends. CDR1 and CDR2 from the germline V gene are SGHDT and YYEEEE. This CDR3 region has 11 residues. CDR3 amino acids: CASGQGYEQYF. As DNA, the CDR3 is TGTGCCAGCGGCCAGGGTTACGAGCAGTACTTC.

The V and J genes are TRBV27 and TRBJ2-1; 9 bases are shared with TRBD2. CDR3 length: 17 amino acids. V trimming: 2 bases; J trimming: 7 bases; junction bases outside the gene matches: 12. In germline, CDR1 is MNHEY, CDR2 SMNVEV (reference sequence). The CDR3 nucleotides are TGTGCCAGCAGTTTACTCGGTTTCATAGCGGGAGAAAATGAGCAGTTCTTC. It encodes CASSLLGFIAGENEQFF.

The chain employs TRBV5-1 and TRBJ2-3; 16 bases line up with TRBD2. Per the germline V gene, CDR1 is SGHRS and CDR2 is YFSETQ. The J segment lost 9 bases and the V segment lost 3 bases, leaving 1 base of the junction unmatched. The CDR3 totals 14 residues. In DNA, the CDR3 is TGCGCCAGCAGCTCGGGACTAGCGGGAGGGACGCAGTATTTT. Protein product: CASSSGLAGGTQYF.

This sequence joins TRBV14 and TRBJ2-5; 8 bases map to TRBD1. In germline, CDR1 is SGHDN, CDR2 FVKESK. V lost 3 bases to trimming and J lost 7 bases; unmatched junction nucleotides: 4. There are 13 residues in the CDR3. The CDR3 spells CASSQLTGATQYF. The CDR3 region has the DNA TGTGCCAGCAGCCAGCTGACAGGGGCGACCCAGTACTTC.

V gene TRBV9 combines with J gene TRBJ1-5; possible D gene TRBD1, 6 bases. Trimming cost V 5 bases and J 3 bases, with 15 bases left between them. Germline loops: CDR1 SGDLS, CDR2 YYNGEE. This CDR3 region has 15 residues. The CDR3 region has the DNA TGTGCCAGCAGGGACAATACAGGGTACAATCAGCCCCAGCATTTT. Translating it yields CASRDNTGYNQPQHF.